This T cell receptor (beta chain) was retrieved from a study of technical replicates of blood from four donors. Measured with immunoSEQ multiplex PCR; TCRdb has only the in-frame clones, and not every one. The sample includes nearly 80,000 clones, approximately 93% seen only once; the top ten take about 0.41%. Trimming at V came to 0 bases and at J to 10 bases, leaving 12 bases not matched to a gene. Per the germline V gene, CDR1 is LNHNV and CDR2 is YYDKDF (reference sequence). The CDR3 consists of 16 residues. The receptor's source is a human donor in good health. The sample consisted of T cells isolated from PBMCs. The chain carries TRBV15 and TRBJ2-1; TRBD1 matches 7 bases. The CDR3 is CATSRDLGDSFLEQFF. Here the CDR3 DNA reads TGTGCCACCAGCAGAGATTTAGGGGACAGCTTCCTAGAGCAGTTCTTC.